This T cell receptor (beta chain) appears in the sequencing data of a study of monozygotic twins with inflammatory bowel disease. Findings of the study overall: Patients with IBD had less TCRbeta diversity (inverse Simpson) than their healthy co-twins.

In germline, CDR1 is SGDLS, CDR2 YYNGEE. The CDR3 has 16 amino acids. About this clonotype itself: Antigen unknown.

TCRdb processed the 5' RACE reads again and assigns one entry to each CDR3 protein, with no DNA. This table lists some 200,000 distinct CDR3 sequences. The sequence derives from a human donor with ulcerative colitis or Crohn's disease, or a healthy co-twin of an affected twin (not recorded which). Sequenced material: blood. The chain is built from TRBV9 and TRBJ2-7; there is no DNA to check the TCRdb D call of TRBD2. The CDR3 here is CASSAGGGLASHEQYF.